The clone carrying this TCR beta chain has a single count. The record originates from a study of cytotoxic CD8 clonotypes in ibrutinib-treated CLL. TCRdb's table, derived via immunoSEQ multiplex PCR, lists solely in-frame clones and lacks some. The sample holds 250,000 to 350,000 clones, about 72% seen once. Per germline, CDR1 SGHNT and CDR2 YYREEE (reference sequence). CDR3 size: 14 residues. The V and J ends lost 4 bases and 2 bases respectively, with 13 bases between them. The sample in question was PBMCs, obtained at disease progression, from a patient treated with ibrutinib. This chain links TRBV5-4 with TRBJ2-7; D is ambiguous. This TCR came from a human donor with chronic lymphocytic leukemia. For the CDR3, the DNA is TGTGCCAGCAGCACTACGGGCGGCACCTACGAGCAGTACTTC. This gives the protein CASSTTGGTYEQYF.